The next 12 T cell receptor beta chains were all read from a single sample in a study of shared clonotypes between healthy human individuals. Profiled with immunoSEQ multiplex PCR; TCRdb holds only in-frame clones, not every one. The profile covers about 2.5 million clones, with roughly 92% appearing a single time and around 0.38% taken by the ten largest. Sequenced: naive CD4+ T cells from PBMCs. Subset meaning: CD45RA+ positively selected. These receptors were taken from a man aged 18 to 30 in good health. Some clones in this sample may be carry-over from other donors' samples.

The J gene is TRBJ2-1, the V gene TRBV29-1; 11 bases match TRBD2. After removal of 3 bases from V and 9 bases from J, the junction contained 10 bases not matched to a gene. CDR3 length: 15 amino acids. Germline CDR1 is SQVTM and CDR2 is ANQGSEA. The CDR3 spells CSVEGLGSGRAEQFF. The CDR3 DNA sequence: TGCAGCGTTGAGGGTTTAGGTAGCGGGAGGGCTGAGCAGTTCTTC.

The CDR3 here is CASSLTRTSHSYNEQFF. The CDR3 DNA is TGTGCCAGCAGCTTAACGAGGACTAGCCACTCCTACAATGAGCAGTTCTTC. J is TRBJ2-1 and V is TRBV7-8, with TRBD2 identical over 8 bases. The CDR3 is 17 residues long. V shed 2 bases and J 0 bases; nucleotides not matched to a gene: 6. CDR1 and CDR2 from the germline V gene are SGHVS and FQNEAQ.

The count of this clone is one. This chain uses TRBV11-3 with TRBJ2-3; D might be TRBD1 (5 bases). This CDR3 has 14 amino acids. CDR1 and CDR2 from the germline V gene are SGHNT and YENEEA. Between the trimmed V and J ends, which lost 2 bases and 1 base, there was a span of 7 bases. The CDR3 sequence is CASSLTGRTDTQYF. CDR3 nucleotide sequence: TGTGCCAGCAGCTTAACAGGACGCACAGATACGCAGTATTTT.

This clone occurred once. The chain is built from TRBV19 and TRBJ2-1; TRBD2 agrees at 16 bases. V lost 4 bases to trimming and J lost 3 bases; unmatched junction nucleotides: 6. The length of the CDR3 is 18 residues. Germline V gives CDR1 LNHDA, CDR2 SQIVND (reference sequence). This chain's CDR3 is CASSTGLAGGNGYNEQFF. In DNA form, the CDR3 reads TGTGCCAGTAGTACGGGACTAGCGGGAGGGAACGGCTACAATGAGCAGTTCTTC.

This chain connects TRBV19 to TRBJ2-7, with TRBD1 matching 7 bases. Trimming at V came to 9 bases and at J to 3 bases, leaving 20 bases not matched to a gene. The CDR3 consists of 17 residues. The V gene's germline CDR1 is LNHDA and CDR2 SQIVND (reference sequence). For the CDR3, the DNA is TGTGCCAGCCAACCTAATTGGGCCGGGGACAGAGGCTACGAGCAGTACTTC. Residues: CASQPNWAGDRGYEQYF.

This rearrangement joins TRBV28 to TRBJ2-7; D unresolved. This CDR3 spans 12 amino acids. The germline V gene encodes CDR1 MDHEN and CDR2 SYDVKM. V lost 3 bases to trimming and J lost 11 bases, with 14 bases between them. CDR3 DNA sequence: TGTGCCAGCAGTTTGAGTGGGCAGATGGAGTACTTC. As protein: CASSLSGQMEYF.

This clone appeared once. This sequence joins TRBV2 and TRBJ1-2, with no clear D. Per the germline V gene, CDR1 is SNHLY and CDR2 is FYNNEI. Trimming pared 2 bases from V and 0 bases from J, leaving 10 bases between. The CDR3 is 15 amino acids. The CDR3 is CASSEIRKANYGYTF. DNA of the CDR3: TGTGCCAGCAGTGAAATTCGGAAAGCTAACTATGGCTACACCTTC.

This chain joins TRBV15 and TRBJ2-5; tentatively, D is TRBD2 (7 bases). There are 15 residues in the CDR3. The germline CDR1 and CDR2 sequences are LNHNV and YYDKDF (reference sequence). V lost 0 bases and J lost 7, with 15 bases in between. The CDR3 reads CATSRDQLGGGTQYF. DNA of the CDR3: TGTGCCACCAGCAGAGATCAGCTAGGGGGGGGGACCCAGTACTTC. Full variable domain (missing parts from reference TRBV15 and TRBJ2-5): DAMVIQNPRYQVTQFGKPVTLSCSQTLNHNVMYWYQQKSSQAPKLLFHYYDKDFNNEADTPDNFQSRRPNTSFCFLDIRSPGLGDTAMYLCATSRDQLGGGTQYFGPGTRLLVL.

The chain joins TRBV11-2 to TRBJ2-1, with 10 bases aligning to TRBD2. This CDR3 comprises 17 residues. The V and J ends lost 3 bases and 5 bases, in that order; junction bases with no gene match: 10. Germline V gene data show CDR1 as SGHAT and CDR2 as FQNNGV. The CDR3 nucleotides read TGTGCCAGCAGCTTTCGAGTAGCTAGCGGGGGTGACAATGAGCAGTTCTTC. Translation gives CASSFRVASGGDNEQFF.

J is TRBJ2-3 and V is TRBV19; 14 nucleotides line up with TRBD2. There are 20 residues in the CDR3. Germline loops: CDR1 LNHDA, CDR2 SQIVND (reference sequence). J gave up 2 bases and V 6 bases, and 16 bases lay outside the gene matches. The chain's CDR3 is CASSDAGRGTSGGYTDTQYF. The CDR3 DNA follows: TGTGCCAGTAGCGACGCGGGCAGGGGGACTAGCGGGGGATACACAGATACGCAGTATTTT. Together with reference TRBV19 and TRBJ2-3, the CDR3 gives the full variable domain: DGGITQSPKYLFRKEGQNVTLSCEQNLNHDAMYWYRQDPGQGLRLIYYSQIVNDFQKGDIAEGYSVSREKKESFPLTVTSAQKNPTAFYLCASSDAGRGTSGGYTDTQYFGPGTRLTVL.

On this clone: The sample contains more than one DNA sequence encoding this CDR3. In DNA, the CDR3 is TGTGCCAGCAGCCTCGGGCCGGCTTACAATGAGCAGTTCTTC. Translating gives CASSLGPAYNEQFF. The rearrangement links TRBV5-4 to TRBJ2-1, with no clear D. V lost 4 bases, J lost 4 bases, and 12 bases lay in between. Germline V gene data show CDR1 as SGHNT and CDR2 as YYREEE (reference sequence). This CDR3 comprises 14 residues.

This chain links TRBV30 with TRBJ2-5; D not resolved. The CDR3 runs 10 residues. From germline, CDR1 is GTSNPN and CDR2 SVGIG (reference sequence). The ends were cut back, 7 bases at V and 4 bases at J, with 7 bases in the middle. The CDR3 region has the DNA TGTGCCTTGCTACGAGAGACCCAGTACTTC. It is translated as CALLRETQYF.